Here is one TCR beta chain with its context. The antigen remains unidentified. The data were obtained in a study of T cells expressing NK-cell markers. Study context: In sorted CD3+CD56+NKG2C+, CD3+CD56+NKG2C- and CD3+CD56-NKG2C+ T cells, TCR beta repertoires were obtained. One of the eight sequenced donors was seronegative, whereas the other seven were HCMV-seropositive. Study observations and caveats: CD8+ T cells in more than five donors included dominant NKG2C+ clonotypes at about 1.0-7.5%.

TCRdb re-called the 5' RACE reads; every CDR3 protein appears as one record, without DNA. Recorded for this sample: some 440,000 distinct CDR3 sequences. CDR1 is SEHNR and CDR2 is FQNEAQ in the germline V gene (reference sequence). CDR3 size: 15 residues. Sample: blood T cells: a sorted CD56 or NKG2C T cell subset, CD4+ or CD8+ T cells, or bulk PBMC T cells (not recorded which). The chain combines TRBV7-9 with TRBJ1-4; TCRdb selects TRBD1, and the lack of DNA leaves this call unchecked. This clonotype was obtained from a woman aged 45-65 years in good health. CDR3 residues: CASSTGVATNEKLFF.